Each of the 27 T cell receptor beta chains below was sequenced from the same sample in a study of blood T cell repertoires in COVID-19. Sequencing used immunoSEQ multiplex PCR; TCRdb keeps in-frame clones, though not all of them. The data contain over 150,000 clones, around 88% of them singletons. The sample taken for sequencing was peripheral blood. These receptors all stem from a woman aged 70-85 years who had recovered from COVID-19.

The chain is built from TRBV7-8 and TRBJ1-4, with D possibly being TRBD1 (5 bases). Germline CDR1 reads SGHVS; CDR2 reads FQNEAQ. With 5 bases removed from V and 2 bases from J, the gap between germline ends came to 12 bases. The CDR3 has 15 amino acids. Here the CDR3 reads CASSIRQSTNEKLFF. The CDR3 DNA follows: TGTGCCAGCAGCATCAGACAGAGCACTAATGAAAAACTGTTTTTT. The variable domain in full, completed from reference TRBV7-8 and TRBJ1-4, reads GAGVSQSPRYKVAKRGQDVALRCDPISGHVSLFWYQQALGQGPEFLTYFQNEAQLDKSGLPSDRFFAERPEGSVSTLKIQRTQQEDSAVYLCASSIRQSTNEKLFFGSGTQLSVL.

This clone occurred once. The chain joins TRBV15 to TRBJ1-1; the match to TRBD1 covers 9 bases. CDR3 length: 14 residues. CDR1 is LNHNV, CDR2 YYDKDF, per germline (reference sequence). With V trimmed by 0 bases and J by 7 bases, 3 bases remained unmatched. Here the CDR3 reads CATSRDMGQGEAFF. In DNA form, the CDR3 reads TGTGCCACCAGCAGAGATATGGGACAGGGTGAAGCTTTCTTT.

This sequence joins TRBV5-5 and TRBJ2-7; 7 nucleotides line up with TRBD1. The CDR3 totals 15 residues. The V and J ends lost 0 bases and 3 bases, in that order; junction bases with no gene match: 6. Germline V gene data show CDR1 as SGHKS and CDR2 as YYEKEE (reference sequence). CDR3 bases: TGTGCCAGCAGCTTGGTTGGGACAGACCTCTACGAGCAGTACTTC. Translation gives CASSLVGTDLYEQYF.

The chain joins TRBV30 to TRBJ2-2, with a tentative D call TRBD2 (5 bases). The V gene lost 2 bases and the J gene lost 5 bases, with 15 bases spanning the gap. Germline V CDR1 and CDR2: GTSNPN, SVGIG (reference sequence). CDR3 length: 15 amino acids. Here the CDR3 reads CAWSSLGRGTGELFF. The CDR3 coding sequence is TGTGCCTGGAGTTCCCTAGGGAGAGGGACCGGGGAGCTGTTTTTT.

This clone occurred a few times. This chain links TRBV9 with TRBJ2-1; tentative D call: TRBD1 (5 bases). This CDR3 contains 13 residues. V lost 2 bases and J 10 bases, leaving 13 bases between the germline ends. CDR1 is SGDLS and CDR2 is YYNGEE in the germline V gene. CDR3 bases: TGTGCCAGCAGCGTCCGCCCCCAGGGCGAGCAGTTCTTC. The encoded protein is CASSVRPQGEQFF.

V and J are TRBV18 and TRBJ1-4; D gene uncertain. The CDR3 length is 14 residues. Trimming pared 6 bases from V and 4 bases from J, leaving 12 bases between. Per the germline V gene, CDR1 is KGHSH and CDR2 is LQKENI. CDR3 nucleotide sequence: TGTGCCAGCTCCCCCGGGAACGGTAATGAAAAACTGTTTTTT. It specifies CASSPGNGNEKLFF.

The J gene is TRBJ1-1, the V gene TRBV18; D call uncertain. Trimming pared 3 bases from V and 1 base from J, leaving 6 bases between. CDR1 KGHSH and CDR2 LQKENI come from the germline V gene. The CDR3 is 13 amino acids. The CDR3 spells CASSPAENTEAFF. DNA for the CDR3: TGTGCCAGCTCACCGGCGGAGAACACTGAAGCTTTCTTT. The entire variable domain, with the rest obtained from reference TRBV18 and TRBJ1-1, is as follows: NAGVMQNPRHLVRRRGQEARLRCSPMKGHSHVYWYRQLPEEGLKFMVYLQKENIIDESGMPKERFSAEFPKEGPSILRIQQVVRGDSAAYFCASSPAENTEAFFGQGTRLTVV.

The rearrangement links TRBV28 to TRBJ1-2; tentatively, D is TRBD1 (5 bases). This CDR3 contains 14 residues. Trimming pared 3 bases from V and 8 bases from J, leaving 16 bases between. Germline CDR1 and CDR2: MDHEN and SYDVKM. The CDR3 DNA is TGTGCCAGCAGTTTTGGGGAACAGGTTCTGGGCTACACCTTC. It is translated as CASSFGEQVLGYTF.

The chain joins TRBV5-6 to TRBJ1-1, with D maybe TRBD1 (6 bases). The CDR3 has 13 residues. V lost 5 bases and J 4 bases, leaving 12 bases between the germline ends. Germline V lookup: CDR1 SGHDT, CDR2 YYEEEE. CDR3 DNA: TGTGCCAGCAGTTGGGGGCCAGCCACTGAAGCTTTCTTT. Translation: CASSWGPATEAFF.

This clone was counted a single time. The chain combines TRBV27 with TRBJ1-2, with D unclear. With 5 bases removed from V and 6 bases from J, the gap between germline ends came to 16 bases. CDR1 and CDR2 (germline): MNHEY, SMNVEV (reference sequence). The CDR3 spans 14 residues. In DNA, the CDR3 is TGTGCCAGCAGTCCCTACCTAGGTCGCCATGGCTACACCTTC. It specifies CASSPYLGRHGYTF.

The chain combines TRBV19 with TRBJ2-1; TRBD1 matches at 10 bases. After removal of 7 bases from V and 9 bases from J, the junction contained 9 bases not matched to a gene. Germline values: CDR1 LNHDA, CDR2 SQIVND (reference sequence). The CDR3 loop spans 14 amino acids. CDR3 bases: TGTGCCAGTACCCTGGACAGGGGGACTGTTGAGCAGTTCTTC. It specifies CASTLDRGTVEQFF.

The chain employs TRBV24-1 and TRBJ2-7; 7 bases align to TRBD2. Trimming at V came to 3 bases and at J to 3 bases, leaving 4 bases not matched to a gene. Germline values: CDR1 KGHDR, CDR2 SFDVKD. The CDR3 consists of 14 residues. The CDR3 region has the DNA TGTGCCACCAGTGATCCCACGGGGGGCTACGAGCAGTACTTC. It is translated as CATSDPTGGYEQYF.

This clone was found a few times. This chain uses TRBV19 with TRBJ2-7, with 7 bases aligning to TRBD1. The CDR3 is made up of 14 amino acids. Germline CDR1 and CDR2: LNHDA and SQIVND (reference sequence). The V segment lost 5 bases and the J segment 3 bases; nucleotides outside the gene matches: 7. The CDR3, as DNA: TGTGCCAGTAGTGAACCGGGACAGTACTACGAGCAGTACTTC. Translated, it gives CASSEPGQYYEQYF.

V usage is TRBV4-2 and J usage is TRBJ1-2; no clear D. Germline CDR1 LGHNA, CDR2 YNFKEQ. The CDR3 totals 14 residues. V was trimmed by 1 base and J by 1 base, leaving 7 bases between them. CDR3 coding DNA: TGTGCCAGCAGCCAAGTCGAGGATAACTATGGCTACACCTTC. This codes for CASSQVEDNYGYTF.

CDR3 amino acids: CASSGGLAGGADTQYF. The CDR3 coding sequence is TGTGCCAGCAGCGGCGGACTAGCGGGGGGGGCAGATACGCAGTATTTT. V gene TRBV9 combines with J gene TRBJ2-3, with TRBD2 identical over 15 bases. CDR3 length: 16 residues. Trimming at V came to 3 bases and at J to 4 bases, leaving 3 bases not matched to a gene. Germline CDR1 and CDR2: SGDLS and YYNGEE.

The chain couples TRBV6-2 or TRBV6-3 to TRBJ2-1; no definite D call. The CDR3 contains 12 residues. Trimming shortened V by 5 bases and J by 12 bases, and 14 bases separated the two germline ends. The germline V gene has CDR1 MNHEY and CDR2 SVGEGT. The CDR3 sequence is CASSLMGVGQFF. DNA for the CDR3: TGTGCCAGCAGTCTCATGGGCGTCGGGCAGTTCTTC.

In DNA, the CDR3 is TGTGCCAGCAGCCCCCTGGGACAGGGGCTGGGAGGCTACACCTTC. Its protein product is CASSPLGQGLGGYTF. The chain uses TRBV5-5 and TRBJ1-2, with TRBD1 matching 10 bases. Germline assignment: CDR1 SGHKS and CDR2 YYEKEE (reference sequence). CDR3 length: 15 residues. With 4 bases clipped from V and 8 bases from J, the junction kept 11 bases outside the gene matches.

The chain combines TRBV24-1 with TRBJ2-1; 12 bases are shared with TRBD1. Germline CDR1 is KGHDR and CDR2 is SFDVKD. The ends lost 3 bases at V and 9 bases at J; junction bases unmatched: 11. This CDR3 is 17 amino acids long. The CDR3 region is CATSDSGTGGAYGEQFF. The CDR3 nucleotides are TGTGCCACCAGTGATAGCGGGACAGGGGGCGCGTACGGTGAGCAGTTCTTC.

This clone appeared a single time. The J gene is TRBJ2-7, the V gene TRBV21-1; the DNA was not used to check the table's D call, TRBD2. TRBV21-1 is recorded as a pseudogene. The CDR3 has 14 amino acids. This CDR3 reads CASSPQREPGEQYF. The CDR3 region has the DNA TGTGCCAGCAGCCCCCAGCGGGAGCCGGGCGAGCAGTACTTC.

The V and J genes are TRBV7-9 and TRBJ2-1; 8 bases align to TRBD2. This CDR3 is 15 amino acids long. The V gene end was trimmed by 4 bases and the J gene end by 8 bases; junction bases not matched to a gene: 10. CDR1 is SEHNR and CDR2 is FQNEAQ in the germline V gene (reference sequence). DNA of the CDR3: TGTGCCAGCAGCTCCCACCGGGGGGGTGCGGATGAGCAGTTCTTC. Protein sequence: CASSSHRGGADEQFF.

The chain recombines TRBV10-3 with TRBJ2-3; TRBD1 matches 7 bases. CDR1 is ENHRY, CDR2 SYGVKD, per germline. Trimming at V came to 6 bases and at J to 6 bases, leaving 9 bases not matched to a gene. The CDR3 spans 14 residues. DNA of the CDR3: TGTGCCATCAGGGGGGCAACAGGGGTGGATACGCAGTATTTT. It translates to CAIRGATGVDTQYF.

The chain combines TRBV3-1 (or the pseudogene TRBV3-2) with TRBJ1-5; D remains unclear. Deletions cut 1 base from V and 7 bases from J, with 11 bases between. CDR3 length: 14 amino acids. Germline values: CDR1 LGHDT, CDR2 YNNKEL (reference sequence). The DNA for the CDR3 is TGTGCCAGCAGCCAAGGGAGGCTAGGGCAGCCCCAGCATTTT. It is translated as CASSQGRLGQPQHF.

The V gene is TRBV4-3, the J gene TRBJ1-5; D remains ambiguous. Trimming took off 1 base at V and 6 bases at J, with 7 bases between the two ends. This CDR3 region has 13 residues. Germline V gene sequence: CDR1 LGHNA, CDR2 YSLEER. The CDR3 here is CASSQGARQPQHF. CDR3 in DNA: TGCGCCAGCAGCCAAGGGGCACGTCAGCCCCAGCATTTT.

The V gene is TRBV2, the J gene TRBJ1-2, with D maybe TRBD1 (6 bases). The CDR3 is made up of 15 amino acids. From germline, CDR1 is SNHLY and CDR2 FYNNEI. Trimming took off 10 bases at V and 5 bases at J, with 23 bases between the two ends. This CDR3 is CAIQPRVQGRYGYTF. The CDR3 DNA reads TGTGCCATCCAGCCCAGGGTACAGGGTCGGTATGGCTACACCTTC.

The genes are TRBV27 and TRBJ1-1; D is perhaps TRBD1 (5 bases). Germline V CDR1 and CDR2: MNHEY, SMNVEV (reference sequence). This CDR3 has 17 residues. V shed 2 bases and J shed 0 bases, with 16 bases lying between them. The CDR3 coding sequence is TGTGCCAGCAGTTTACGAAGGAGCCAGGGTTTGAACACTGAAGCTTTCTTT. It translates to CASSLRRSQGLNTEAFF.

The J gene is TRBJ2-7, the V gene TRBV7-3; possibly TRBD1 for D (6 bases). The CDR3 is 14 residues long. Germline CDR1 and CDR2: SGHTA and FQGTGA. V was shortened by 5 bases and J by 7 bases, with 18 bases between the two germline ends. DNA for the CDR3: TGTGCCAGCAGCCTAGGGAACAGGGTGGGAGAGCAGTACTTC. Protein product: CASSLGNRVGEQYF.

V is TRBV20-1 and J is TRBJ2-7; tentatively, D is TRBD2 (6 bases). V was trimmed by 5 bases and J by 4 bases, leaving 9 bases between them. This CDR3 contains 11 residues. Germline V gene sequence: CDR1 DFQATT, CDR2 SNEGSKA (reference sequence). The CDR3 loop reads CSAVGGYEQYF. Written as DNA, the CDR3 is TGCAGTGCTGTGGGGGGTTACGAGCAGTACTTC.